Here is one T cell receptor (beta chain) with its context. Investigators reverse transcribed all isolated RNA, so they sequenced expressed TCRB transcripts. Clones were read by immunoSEQ multiplex PCR, and TCRdb kept only the in-frame ones, dropping some. This table has 130,000 to 150,000 clones, about 8.7% appearing once. These data originate in a study of beta chain features in type 1 diabetes. This CDR3 comprises 13 residues. CDR1 is GTSNPN and CDR2 is SVGIG in the germline V gene (reference sequence). With 3 bases clipped from V and 8 bases from J, the junction kept 9 bases outside the gene matches.

The chain uses TRBV30 and TRBJ1-2; 7 nucleotides line up with TRBD1. The sequencing sample was made of central memory CD4+ T cells from blood. This TCR derives from a man aged 18 to 35 in good health. In nucleotides, the CDR3 is TGTGCCTGGAGCCTAAGGACAGGAGGGGGCTACACCTTC. The encoded protein is CAWSLRTGGGYTF.